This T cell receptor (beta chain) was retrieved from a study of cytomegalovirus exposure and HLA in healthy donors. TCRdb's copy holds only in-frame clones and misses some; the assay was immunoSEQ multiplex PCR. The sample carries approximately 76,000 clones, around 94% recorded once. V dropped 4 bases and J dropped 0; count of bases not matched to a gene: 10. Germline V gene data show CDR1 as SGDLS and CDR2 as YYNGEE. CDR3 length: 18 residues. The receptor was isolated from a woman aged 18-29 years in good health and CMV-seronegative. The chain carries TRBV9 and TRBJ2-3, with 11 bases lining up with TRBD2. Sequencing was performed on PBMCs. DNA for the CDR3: TGTGCCAGCAGCCCCGGGACTAGCGGCCGTGCTAGCACAGATACGCAGTATTTT. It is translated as CASSPGTSGRASTDTQYF.